This T cell receptor (beta chain) was profiled in a study of T-cell memory formation after mild COVID-19. V dropped 0 bases and J dropped 5 bases, with 2 bases sitting between them. This CDR3 spans 12 amino acids. The germline V gene has CDR1 SGHDN and CDR2 FVKESK. Note on this clonotype: A much larger clone lies a single base off, so this may be a read error.

TCRdb redid the calling of the 5' RACE reads with MiXCR, one entry per CDR3 protein. The table lists under 600,000 distinct CDR3 sequences, about 20% of them singletons. The clonotype originates from an adult woman who had mild COVID-19 (a few samples of this study predate the infection). Cell type and time point are not known. The sequenced sample was PBMCs or a T cell subset sorted from them (not recorded which). The chain carries TRBV14 and TRBJ2-1; D is ambiguous. The CDR3: CASSQENNEQFF. The CDR3 DNA sequence: TGTGCCAGCAGCCAAGAGAACAATGAGCAGTTCTTC.